Listed below are T cell receptor beta chains from one sample, sequenced in a study of cytomegalovirus exposure and HLA in healthy donors. TCRdb keeps only in-frame clones here, not all; method: immunoSEQ multiplex PCR. The table lists 79,000 or so clones, 65% to 75% of them singletons. Sequencing was carried out using PBMCs. The receptors were sampled from a woman aged 40 to 50 in good health and CMV-seropositive. Both conserved end residues are part of each CDR3. D genes are given only for firm matches. Size values are once, few and many counts, or a class for expanded clones, and some rows have none.

J gene,clone size,V gene,D gene,CDR3 DNA,CDR3 protein
TRBJ2-7,once,TRBV29-1,.,TGCAGCGTTGAACAGGGAGGGGGGTACGAGCAGTACTTC,CSVEQGGGYEQYF
TRBJ1-4,few,TRBV10-3,TRBD1,TGTGCCATCAGTGCAGGACAGGGGCTTCGGGAAAAACTGTTTTTT,CAISAGQGLREKLFF
TRBJ2-2,.,TRBV29-1,TRBD1,TGCAGCGCCGACAGGGAAACCGGGGAGCTGTTTTTT,CSADRETGELFF
TRBJ2-7,once,TRBV6-5,.,TGTGCCAGCAGTTGGGACCGGGACATCTACGAGCAGTACTTC,CASSWDRDIYEQYF
TRBJ1-1,.,TRBV9,TRBD1,TGTACCAGCAGCGGGCGACAGGGCACAAACACTGAAGCTTTCTTT,CTSSGRQGTNTEAFF
TRBJ2-1,once,TRBV2,TRBD2,TGTGCCAGCAGCCGCGGGACTAGCGGGGGGGTCTTC,CASSRGTSGGVF
TRBJ2-7,.,TRBV6-1,TRBD1,TGTGCCAGCCGGGACAGGGGACCCTACGAGCAGTACTTC,CASRDRGPYEQYF
TRBJ2-6,few,TRBV7-2,TRBD1,TGTGCCAGCCGGACAGGGGGCCGCTCTGGGGCCAACGTCCTGACTTTC,CASRTGGRSGANVLTF
TRBJ1-1,few,TRBV6-6,TRBD1,TGTGCCAGCAGATCCCCGGGACAGGGAGACACTGAAGCTTTCTTT,CASRSPGQGDTEAFF
TRBJ1-5,.,TRBV19,.,TGTGCCAGTAGTATAGCCAGGGTGTTCGATCAGCCCCAGCATTTT,CASSIARVFDQPQHF
TRBJ1-5,.,TRBV7-9,.,TGTGCCAGCAGCTTAGTTGGGGGCCGTCAGCCCCAGCATTTT,CASSLVGGRQPQHF
TRBJ1-1,few,TRBV6-5,.,TGTGCCAGCACCTACCGGGCTGAAGCTTTCTTT,CASTYRAEAFF
TRBJ1-4,.,TRBV6-5,.,TGTGCCAGCAGCCGCTTCGGCACAGGGTCTGAAAAACTGTTTTTT,CASSRFGTGSEKLFF
TRBJ1-5,.,TRBV5-8,.,TGTGCCAGCAGCTTGTATCAGGGGCAGCCCCAGCATTTT,CASSLYQGQPQHF
TRBJ1-3,.,TRBV14,.,TGTGCCAGCAGCCAAGGACTGCGGGCTGCGGGAAACACCATATATTTT,CASSQGLRAAGNTIYF
TRBJ2-5,once,TRBV9,.,TGTGCCAGCAGCCTGGGGGGAGGGGGGGTAGCGGAAAGGGGAGAGACCCAGTACTTC,CASSLGGGGVAERGETQYF
TRBJ1-2,.,TRBV5-6,TRBD1,TGTGCCAGCAGCACCGGACAGGGCTCCTATGGCTACACCTTC,CASSTGQGSYGYTF
TRBJ1-3,.,TRBV30,.,TGTGCCTGGAGGGAAAGGGGGACTGGAAACACCATATATTTT,CAWRERGTGNTIYF
TRBJ1-2,.,TRBV7-2,TRBD1,TGTGCCAGCAGCCGAGCAGGGGGCGTTGGTCAGACTGGCTACACCTTC,CASSRAGGVGQTGYTF
TRBJ2-5,.,TRBV19,TRBD2,TGTGCCAGTAGTCCACCCACTAGCGGGGGACCTCAGTACTTC,CASSPPTSGGPQYF
TRBJ2-5,.,TRBV9,.,TGTGCCAGCAGCCCGCTCCCGGAGGGAATGGAGACCCAGTACTTC,CASSPLPEGMETQYF
TRBJ2-5,.,TRBV6-5,TRBD2,TGTGCCAGCAGTTCGACCGGGACTAGCGGGAGTGGGACCCAGTACTTC,CASSSTGTSGSGTQYF
TRBJ2-3,.,TRBV27,.,TGTGCCAGCAGTTCCAGACAGACTAGCACAGATACGCAGTATTTT,CASSSRQTSTDTQYF
TRBJ2-2,.,TRBV5-1,.,TGCGCCAGCAGCTCCCTTGGGGAGCTGTTTTTT,CASSSLGELFF
TRBJ2-7,few,TRBV5-6,TRBD1,TGTGCCAGCAGCTTGCCGACAGGGGTTACCTACGAGCAGTACTTC,CASSLPTGVTYEQYF
TRBJ2-4,.,TRBV5-6,.,TGTGCCAGCACCCCGGGGAGGGGGACCACCAAAAACATTCAGTACTTC,CASTPGRGTTKNIQYF
TRBJ1-4,few,TRBV6-1,TRBD1,TGTGCCAGCAGTGAAGGGACAGGGTTTGAAAAACTGTTTTTT,CASSEGTGFEKLFF
TRBJ1-3,.,TRBV9,TRBD1,TGTGCCAGCAGCTCTCGGGACAGTGGAAACACCATATATTTT,CASSSRDSGNTIYF
TRBJ1-1,few,TRBV6-5,TRBD1,TGTGCCAGCAGTGGCAGGGGGGTGGTCACTGAAGCTTTCTTT,CASSGRGVVTEAFF
TRBJ1-5,few,TRBV15,TRBD1,TGTGCCACCAGGCTAGACAGGGGCAATCAGCCCCAGCATTTT,CATRLDRGNQPQHF
TRBJ1-2,.,TRBV5-1,.,TGCGCCAGCAGCCCAGCGGGGGGAGGGTATGGCTACACCTTC,CASSPAGGGYGYTF
TRBJ2-7,.,TRBV6-1,.,TGTGCCAGCAGTGTCCCGATCTCCGAGCAGTACTTC,CASSVPISEQYF
TRBJ1-5,.,TRBV4-3,.,TGCGCCAGCAGCCAAGATGGACAGCCTAATCAGCCCCAGCATTTT,CASSQDGQPNQPQHF
TRBJ2-3,.,TRBV19,TRBD2,TGTGCCAGTAGTTTTTCACTAGCGGGGTCCACAGATACGCAGTATTTT,CASSFSLAGSTDTQYF
TRBJ1-4,.,TRBV19,.,TGTGCCAGTACTGGCGAGGGTAGACGGAAACTGTTTTTT,CASTGEGRRKLFF
TRBJ1-1,.,TRBV28,.,TGTGCCAGCAGTTCGCCAAGGGGTATGAACACTGAAGCTTTCTTT,CASSSPRGMNTEAFF
TRBJ2-3,.,TRBV4-1,.,TGCGCCAGCAGCCATCTGGGACACCGACGGACAGATACGCAGTATTTT,CASSHLGHRRTDTQYF
TRBJ2-7,once,TRBV7-6,.,TGTGCCAGCAGCTTGGAACAGGCCTCCTACGAGCAGTACTTC,CASSLEQASYEQYF
TRBJ2-5,.,TRBV5-4,TRBD1,TGTGCCAGCAGCTTGGGACAGGGGGTGGTGGAGACCCAGTACTTC,CASSLGQGVVETQYF
TRBJ2-5,.,TRBV5-1,.,TGCGCCAGCGGATACCGGGGCAGGGGCTCAGAGACCCAGTACTTC,CASGYRGRGSETQYF
TRBJ2-2,.,TRBV29-1,.,TGCAGCGTTGGAACAGGGAGCACCGTCGGGACCGGGGAGCTGTTTTTT,CSVGTGSTVGTGELFF
TRBJ2-5,.,TRBV9,TRBD2,TGTGCCAGCAGCGTAGCGAGCGGGGGGTCTAAAGAGACCCAGTACTTC,CASSVASGGSKETQYF
TRBJ2-1,.,TRBV2,TRBD1,TGTGCCAGTCGCCTTGAGACAGGGAGTACTAATGAGCAGTTCTTC,CASRLETGSTNEQFF